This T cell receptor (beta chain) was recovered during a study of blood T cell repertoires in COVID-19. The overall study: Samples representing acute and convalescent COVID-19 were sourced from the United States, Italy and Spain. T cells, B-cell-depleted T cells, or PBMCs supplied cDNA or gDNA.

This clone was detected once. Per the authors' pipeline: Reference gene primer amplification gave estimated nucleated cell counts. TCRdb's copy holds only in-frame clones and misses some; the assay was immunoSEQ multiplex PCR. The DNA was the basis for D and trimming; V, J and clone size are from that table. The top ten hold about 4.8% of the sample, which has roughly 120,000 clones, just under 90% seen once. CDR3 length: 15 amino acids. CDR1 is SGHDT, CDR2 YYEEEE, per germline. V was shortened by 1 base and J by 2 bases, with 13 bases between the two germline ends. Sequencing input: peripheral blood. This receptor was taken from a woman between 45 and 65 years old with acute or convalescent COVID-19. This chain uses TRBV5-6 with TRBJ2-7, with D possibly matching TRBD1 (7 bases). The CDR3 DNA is TGTGCCAGCAGCTTGTATGCGGGACAGACCTACGAGCAGTACTTC. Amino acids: CASSLYAGQTYEQYF.